Following are 26 T cell receptor beta chains from one sample sequenced in a study of T cells in Graves' hyperthyroidism and ophthalmopathy. Amplified TCR beta CDR3 regions came from RNA transcripts. A set of HTBI primers served as the primers for a first-round RT-PCR of the TCR CDR3. TCRdb re-called the multiplex PCR reads through MiXCR, storing one row per CDR3 protein. The sample shows approximately 610,000 distinct CDR3 sequences, 16% of them seen only once. Sequences were obtained from blood. The receptors shown here come from a woman aged 18 to 35 with Graves' hyperthyroidism.

The table lists this clonotype with many counts. This chain connects TRBV20-1 to TRBJ2-1; D ambiguous. The germline V gene has CDR1 DFQATT and CDR2 SNEGSKA (reference sequence). CDR3 size: 15 residues. The V end was cut by 5 bases, the J end by 4 bases, with 18 bases between. The CDR3 sequence: CSAAAPSAVYNEQFF. CDR3 DNA sequence: TGCAGTGCTGCAGCCCCGAGCGCAGTGTACAATGAGCAGTTCTTC.

Regarding this clonotype: One base away lies a much larger clone, so this may be a sequencing read error. The chain couples TRBV28 to TRBJ2-7; the D gene is possibly TRBD1 (6 bases). Germline lookup yields CDR1 MDHEN and CDR2 SYDVKM. This CDR3 has 15 amino acids. V was clipped by 3 bases and J by 2 bases, with 14 bases between them. In DNA form, the CDR3 reads TGTGCCAGCAGTTTTTGGTCCAAGGGGGCCTACGAGCAGTACTTC. This codes for CASSFWSKGAYEQYF.

There are a few counts of this clonotype. The chain couples TRBV27 to TRBJ2-7, with TRBD2 as a possible D gene (6 bases). V lost 4 bases to trimming and J lost 3 bases, with 16 bases between them. CDR1 is MNHEY, CDR2 SMNVEV, per germline (reference sequence). This CDR3 has 15 residues. The CDR3 here is CASSWTGVQLYEQYF. The CDR3 DNA follows: TGTGCCAGCAGTTGGACGGGAGTTCAACTCTACGAGCAGTACTTC.

The V and J genes are TRBV4-3 and TRBJ2-7; the D is unclear. The CDR3 length is 17 residues. Germline lookup yields CDR1 LGHNA and CDR2 YSLEER. V lost 0 bases to trimming and J lost 2 bases, with 17 bases between them. As DNA, the CDR3 is TGCGCCAGCAGCCAAGAAGGCCGAACGGCGCCAGCCTACGAGCAGTACTTC. Its translation is CASSQEGRTAPAYEQYF.

This chain connects TRBV5-6 to TRBJ1-4; possible D gene TRBD1, 5 bases. Between the trimmed V and J ends, which lost 3 bases and 6 bases, there was a span of 15 bases. The CDR3 contains 15 residues. Germline CDR1 reads SGHDT; CDR2 reads YYEEEE. This CDR3 is CASSSGPGRDEKLFF. The CDR3 DNA is TGTGCCAGCAGCTCTGGGCCAGGGAGGGATGAAAAACTGTTTTTT. Combining the CDR3 with reference TRBV5-6 and TRBJ1-4 gives the whole variable domain DAGVTQSPTHLIKTRGQQVTLRCSPKSGHDTVSWYQQALGQGPQFIFQYYEEEERQRGNFPDRFSGHQFPNYSSELNVNALLLGDSALYLCASSSGPGRDEKLFFGSGTQLSVL.

This clonotype was seen at least ten times. The chain joins TRBV30 to TRBJ2-7; no reliable D call. Germline CDR1 and CDR2: GTSNPN and SVGIG (reference sequence). This CDR3 has 12 amino acids. Trimming pared 0 bases from V and 6 bases from J, leaving 9 bases between. In nucleotides, the CDR3 is TGTGCCTGGAGTGTACCGGCCGCCGAGCAGTACTTC. It codes for CAWSVPAAEQYF.

This clonotype was seen repeatedly, ten times or more. The chain is built from TRBV6-2 or TRBV6-3 and TRBJ1-1, with D perhaps matching TRBD1 (5 bases). V gave up 5 bases and J gave up 1 base, with 17 bases separating them. From germline, CDR1 is MNHEY and CDR2 SVGEGT. This CDR3 is built from 16 residues. CDR3 sequence reads: CASSNGTLVANTEAFF. The CDR3, as DNA: TGTGCCAGCAGTAACGGGACTCTGGTAGCGAACACTGAAGCTTTCTTT.

This clonotype was counted only a few times. The CDR3 is CASSFPIQPQHF. The CDR3 coding sequence is TGTGCCAGCAGTTTTCCTATTCAGCCCCAGCATTTT. V usage is TRBV6-2 or TRBV6-3 and J usage is TRBJ1-5, with no clear D. Trimming pared 4 bases from V and 6 bases from J, leaving 7 bases between. The CDR3 loop spans 12 amino acids. Germline V gene sequence: CDR1 MNHEY, CDR2 SVGEGT.

The rearrangement links TRBV6-1 to TRBJ2-7; D remains unclear. Between the trimmed V and J ends, which lost 2 bases and 0 bases, there was a span of 8 bases. The germline gives CDR1 MNHNS, CDR2 SASEGT. This CDR3 spans 14 amino acids. CDR3 in amino acids: CASSEIQASYEQYF. CDR3 sequence (DNA): TGTGCCAGCAGTGAAATACAAGCCTCCTACGAGCAGTACTTC.

Ten or more counts support this clonotype. The genes are TRBV3-1 and TRBJ2-2, with unresolved D. The germline V gene has CDR1 LGHDT and CDR2 YNNKEL (reference sequence). The CDR3 totals 16 residues. Deletions cut 0 bases from V and 4 bases from J, with 12 bases between. The CDR3 loop is CASSQDRSGSTGELFF. CDR3 DNA: TGTGCCAGCAGCCAAGACCGATCGGGCAGCACCGGGGAGCTGTTTTTT.

This clonotype was detected ten times or more. This rearrangement joins TRBV7-2 to TRBJ2-1, with 7 bases matching TRBD2. This CDR3 is 15 amino acids long. V was clipped by 3 bases and J by 5 bases; unmatched bases: 7. Germline CDR1 and CDR2: SGHTA and FQGNSA. CDR3 coding DNA: TGTGCCAGCAGCTTCGGTCTAGCGGCTCACAATGAGCAGTTCTTC. As protein: CASSFGLAAHNEQFF.

The genes are TRBV6-1 and TRBJ1-1; the D gene is possibly TRBD1 (6 bases). Germline V CDR1 and CDR2: MNHNS, SASEGT. This CDR3 contains 13 residues. The V gene lost 7 bases and the J gene lost 1 base, with 10 bases spanning the gap. The CDR3 protein is CASTRGQNTEAFF. CDR3 in DNA: TGTGCCAGCACCCGGGGGCAGAACACTGAAGCTTTCTTT.

This clonotype was counted at least ten times. The chain combines TRBV3-1 with TRBJ1-1; 9 bases align to TRBD1. Trimming cost V 0 bases and J 0 bases; bases outside gene matches: 11. Per germline, CDR1 LGHDT and CDR2 YNNKEL (reference sequence). CDR3 length: 19 residues. This chain's CDR3 is CASSQDSISGQGMNTEAFF. For the CDR3, the DNA is TGTGCCAGCAGCCAAGATTCTATCTCGGGACAGGGCATGAACACTGAAGCTTTCTTT.

This clonotype was detected ten times or more. The chain is built from TRBV18 and TRBJ2-5, with D perhaps TRBD1 (5 bases). Trimming shortened V by 1 base and J by 2 bases, and 8 bases separated the two germline ends. Germline loops: CDR1 KGHSH, CDR2 LQKENI. This CDR3 spans 14 amino acids. The CDR3 DNA sequence: TGTGCCAGCTCACCACAAGGACAACAAGAGACCCAGTACTTC. The encoded protein is CASSPQGQQETQYF.

This clonotype was counted between two and nine times. V and J are TRBV18 and TRBJ2-4, with D perhaps given as TRBD1 or TRBD2 (5 bases each). The CDR3 has 12 amino acids. The V gene's germline CDR1 is KGHSH and CDR2 LQKENI. The V gene lost 4 bases and the J gene lost 5 bases, with 6 bases spanning the gap. The CDR3 bases are TGTGCCAGCTCACTGGGGGAAAACATTCAGTACTTC. Residues: CASSLGENIQYF.

The sample holds many counts of this clonotype. The V and J genes are TRBV5-1 and TRBJ2-1; TRBD2 matches 10 bases. V dropped 1 base and J dropped 3; count of bases not matched to a gene: 4. This CDR3 spans 16 amino acids. CDR1 and CDR2 from the germline V gene are SGHRS and YFSETQ. CDR3 sequence reads: CASSLSIAGGYNEQFF. For the CDR3, the DNA is TGCGCCAGCAGCTTGTCAATAGCGGGAGGCTACAATGAGCAGTTCTTC. The entire variable domain, with the rest obtained from reference TRBV5-1 and TRBJ2-1, is as follows: KAGVTQTPRYLIKTRGQQVTLSCSPISGHRSVSWYQQTPGQGLQFLFEYFSETQRNKGNFPGRFSGRQFSNSRSEMNVSTLELGDSALYLCASSLSIAGGYNEQFFGPGTRLTVL.

This chain connects TRBV7-9 to TRBJ2-1, with TRBD1 identical over 8 bases. V was clipped by 4 bases and J by 8 bases; unmatched bases: 13. Per germline, CDR1 SEHNR and CDR2 FQNEAQ (reference sequence). There are 16 residues in the CDR3. The CDR3 nucleotides are TGTGCCAGCAGCTCGTTCGGGACAGGCTTTAGGGATGAGCAGTTCTTC. This encodes CASSSFGTGFRDEQFF.

Worth noting for this clonotype: The junction shows a germline mismatch at one end, possibly a read error. This rearrangement joins TRBV6-1 to TRBJ1-5, with unresolved D. Germline-derived CDR1 and CDR2 are MNHNS and SASEGT. The CDR3 spans 13 residues. CDR3 region: CASSPYSNQPQRF. The CDR3 DNA reads as TGTGCCAGCAGTCCTTATAGCAATCAGCCCCAGCGTTTT.

This clonotype was recorded at least ten times. The chain is built from TRBV29-1 and TRBJ2-5; D ambiguous. The CDR3 loop spans 10 amino acids. The germline V gene has CDR1 SQVTM and CDR2 ANQGSEA. The V gene lost 5 bases and the J gene lost 5 bases, with 6 bases spanning the gap. The CDR3 region has the DNA TGCAGCGTTACACGTGAGACCCAGTACTTC. Protein: CSVTRETQYF.

This clonotype was observed a few times. The chain uses TRBV19 and TRBJ2-3; 10 nucleotides match TRBD2. The CDR3 has 16 amino acids. Germline lookup yields CDR1 LNHDA and CDR2 SQIVND (reference sequence). V shed 6 bases and J 2 bases; nucleotides not matched to a gene: 8. The CDR3 nucleotides read TGTGCCAGTAGCGCATTGACTAGCGGGTTCACAGATACGCAGTATTTT. Protein sequence: CASSALTSGFTDTQYF.

This clonotype was seen ten or more times. This chain links TRBV5-1 with TRBJ1-1; 8 bases fit TRBD1. Germline CDR1 reads SGHRS; CDR2 reads YFSETQ. J lost 6 bases, V lost 3 bases, and 7 bases had no gene match. This CDR3 contains 14 residues. CDR3 sequence (DNA): TGCGCCAGCAGCTCCTATCCAGGGGGCGCTGAAGCTTTCTTT. Residues: CASSSYPGGAEAFF.

The gene calls are TRBV6-2 or TRBV6-3 and TRBJ2-1; D call uncertain. Trimming cost V 7 bases and J 1 base, with 11 bases left between them. The CDR3 runs 14 residues. Germline V gene lookup returns CDR1 MNHEY and CDR2 SVGEGT. CDR3 protein: CASMSGRSYNEQFF. The CDR3 DNA follows: TGTGCCAGCATGTCGGGTCGTTCCTACAATGAGCAGTTCTTC.

This clonotype appeared many times. The chain couples TRBV7-9 to TRBJ2-2; D is uncertain. The CDR3 consists of 13 residues. Germline CDR1 and CDR2: SEHNR and FQNEAQ (reference sequence). CDR3 protein: CAVEWRNTGELFF. CDR3 bases: TGTGCTGTAGAGTGGCGTAACACCGGGGAGCTGTTTTTT. The full variable domain, in which reference TRBV7-9 and TRBJ2-2 provide the parts outside the CDR3, is DTGVSQNPRHKITKRGQNVTFRCDPISEHNRLYWYRQTLGQGPEFLTYFQNEAQLEKSRLLSDRFSAERPKGSFSTLEIQRTEQGDSAMYLCAVEWRNTGELFFGEGSRLTVL.

This clonotype was observed at least ten times. This chain links TRBV28 with TRBJ2-1; D may be TRBD2 (5 bases). The CDR3 has 11 amino acids. In germline, CDR1 is MDHEN, CDR2 SYDVKM. The V end was cut by 6 bases, the J end by 9 bases, with 9 bases between. CDR3 amino acids: CASRRDGEQFF. The CDR3 region has the DNA TGTGCCAGCAGGAGGGATGGTGAGCAGTTCTTC.

This clonotype was detected a few times. This rearrangement joins TRBV7-2 to TRBJ1-2, with TRBD1 matching over 10 bases. This CDR3 has 17 residues. J was trimmed by 2 bases and V by 4 bases; bases with no gene match: 10. CDR1 SGHTA and CDR2 FQGNSA come from the germline V gene. The DNA for the CDR3 is TGTGCCAGCAGCTCCCCGGGACAGGGGTCCTGGAACTATGGCTACACCTTC. Translated, it gives CASSSPGQGSWNYGYTF.

This clonotype was counted ten times or more. This chain uses TRBV7-9 with TRBJ2-7; the match to TRBD1 covers 8 bases. The germline gives CDR1 SEHNR, CDR2 FQNEAQ (reference sequence). The CDR3 length is 14 residues. The trim removed 3 bases at V and 3 bases at J, leaving 4 bases unmatched. DNA for the CDR3: TGTGCCAGCAGCTTGACAGGGGATTTCTACGAGCAGTACTTC. The encoded protein is CASSLTGDFYEQYF.